These 21 T cell receptor beta chains were all obtained from the same sample, sequenced in a study of memory CD4+ T cells and cytomegalovirus serostatus (dated by TCRdb to the late 2010s). A FACSAria II was used to sort memory CD4+ T cells, defined as single viable CD3+CD4+CD8-CD45RO+ cells. Library preparation employed the immunoSEQ multiplex PCR assay. Entries here come from immuneACCESS through TCRdb and include only in-frame sequences with V and J called. Some clones fail to appear in such tables; in the studies checked, an unresolved V gene covers under half of the shortfall, and the cause of the remainder is unknown. The sample table lists roughly 50,000 clones, 78% of them with a count of one. Of the sample, less than 0.85% falls within the top ten clones. The sample comprised memory CD4+ T cells from blood. The receptors derive from an adult in good health and CMV-seronegative.

The chain is built from TRBV9 and TRBJ1-6; weak D call: TRBD1 (5 bases). This CDR3 spans 16 amino acids. V lost 0 bases to trimming and J lost 8 bases, with 15 bases between them. The V gene's germline CDR1 is SGDLS and CDR2 YYNGEE. CDR3 coding DNA: TGTGCCAGCAGCGTAGGGCGGCAGGGTTATGATTCACCCCTCCACTTT. Protein: CASSVGRQGYDSPLHF. The whole variable domain, filled in from reference TRBV9 and TRBJ1-6, reads DSGVTQTPKHLITATGQRVTLRCSPRSGDLSVYWYQQSLDQGLQFLIQYYNGEERAKGNILERFSAQQFPDLHSELNLSSLELGDSALYFCASSVGRQGYDSPLHFGNGTRLTVT.

The chain employs TRBV28 and TRBJ2-7; 8 positions match TRBD1. The CDR3 sequence is 12 residues long. The trim removed 6 bases at V and 6 bases at J, leaving 4 bases unmatched. Germline values: CDR1 MDHEN, CDR2 SYDVKM. The chain's CDR3 is CASRQGAAEQYF. The CDR3 DNA reads as TGTGCCAGCAGGCAGGGGGCGGCCGAGCAGTACTTC.

This clone occurred once. The chain is built from TRBV5-4 and TRBJ2-7; D assignment may be TRBD1 or TRBD2 (5 bases each). The CDR3 spans 17 residues. Per the germline V gene, CDR1 is SGHNT and CDR2 is YYREEE (reference sequence). Trimming shortened V by 4 bases and J by 2 bases, and 22 bases separated the two germline ends. The CDR3 DNA reads as TGTGCCAGCAGCCCTGGCCAGGTGTCAGGGACCCCCTACGAGCAGTACTTC. This sequence encodes CASSPGQVSGTPYEQYF.

This chain joins TRBV14 and TRBJ2-5; TRBD1 aligns across 9 bases. The V segment lost 4 bases and the J segment 2 bases; nucleotides outside the gene matches: 8. The CDR3 extends over 16 amino acids. Germline-derived CDR1 and CDR2 are SGHDN and FVKESK. The CDR3 reads CASSRTGGGGQETQYF. The CDR3 DNA follows: TGTGCCAGCAGCCGAACAGGGGGCGGAGGGCAAGAGACCCAGTACTTC.

The sample holds a few counts of this clone. The chain employs TRBV5-4 and TRBJ1-2; TRBD1 is a possible D gene (6 bases). Germline CDR1 is SGHNT and CDR2 is YYREEE (reference sequence). V lost 0 bases, J lost 5 bases, and 8 bases lay in between. The CDR3 has 13 residues. The CDR3 DNA reads TGTGCCAGCAGCTTGGAAGGGGGGTATGGCTACACCTTC. Residues: CASSLEGGYGYTF.

V usage is TRBV5-4 and J usage is TRBJ1-2; possibly TRBD1 for D (5 bases). Germline-derived CDR1 and CDR2 are SGHNT and YYREEE (reference sequence). Trimming removed 4 bases from V and 4 bases from J, with 11 bases in between. The CDR3 has 13 residues. CDR3 nucleotides: TGTGCCAGCAGCGCCCCCGGGACCTATGGCTACACCTTC. This encodes CASSAPGTYGYTF.

The rearrangement uses TRBV11-2 and TRBJ1-2, with D unresolved. CDR1 SGHAT and CDR2 FQNNGV come from the germline V gene. Trimming removed 0 bases at V and 1 base at J, with 6 bases between. This CDR3 spans 14 amino acids. The CDR3 is CASSLDGFNYGYTF. The CDR3 DNA reads TGTGCCAGCAGCTTAGACGGCTTTAACTATGGCTACACCTTC.

V gene TRBV18 combines with J gene TRBJ1-2; 7 nucleotides line up with TRBD1. With 3 bases clipped from V and 5 bases from J, the junction kept 15 bases outside the gene matches. This CDR3 has 17 amino acids. The germline V gene has CDR1 KGHSH and CDR2 LQKENI. CDR3 loop: CASSPSRQGGLLYGYTF. CDR3 coding DNA: TGTGCCAGCTCACCTTCCCGACAGGGAGGTCTTCTTTATGGCTACACCTTC.

Here the CDR3 reads CASTPPGPGNTIYF. CDR3 bases: TGTGCCAGCACCCCGCCAGGCCCTGGAAACACCATATATTTT. V usage is TRBV6-5 and J usage is TRBJ1-3; D not certain. The CDR3 extends over 14 amino acids. CDR1 and CDR2 from the germline V gene are MNHEY and SVGAGI. The V gene lost 7 bases and the J gene lost 2 bases, with 12 bases spanning the gap.

The CDR3 here is CASSLGSGQYSTDTQYF. In DNA form, the CDR3 reads TGTGCCAGCAGCTTAGGGTCGGGACAGTATAGCACAGATACGCAGTATTTT. The chain joins TRBV7-7 to TRBJ2-3, with TRBD1 identical over 7 bases. The CDR3 totals 17 residues. The V and J ends lost 1 base and 0 bases, in that order; junction bases with no gene match: 7. Per the germline V gene, CDR1 is SSHAT and CDR2 is FNYEAQ (reference sequence).

This rearrangement joins TRBV10-3 to TRBJ1-1, with TRBD1 as a possible D gene (6 bases). There are 17 residues in the CDR3. Germline values: CDR1 ENHRY, CDR2 SYGVKD. V shed 4 bases and J shed 1 base, with 19 bases lying between them. This CDR3 is CAISAGWGAGRNTEAFF. The DNA of the CDR3 is TGTGCCATCAGTGCTGGATGGGGGGCGGGGAGGAACACTGAAGCTTTCTTT.

For the CDR3, the DNA is TGTGCCAGCAGGGCGACAGGGAACTCTGGAAACACCATATATTTT. Protein sequence: CASRATGNSGNTIYF. This chain links TRBV2 with TRBJ1-3; 7 bases match TRBD1. Germline V gives CDR1 SNHLY, CDR2 FYNNEI. The CDR3 covers 15 residues. V was pared by 6 bases and J by 0 bases, with 5 bases of the junction left unmatched.

V usage is TRBV5-4 and J usage is TRBJ2-4; 13 nucleotides agree with TRBD2. After removal of 0 bases from V and 11 bases from J, the junction contained 5 bases not matched to a gene. The CDR3 runs 15 residues. The germline gives CDR1 SGHNT, CDR2 YYREEE (reference sequence). The CDR3 DNA reads TGTGCCAGCAGCTTGGGACTAGCGGGGGGCTACCTTCAGTACTTC. This translates into CASSLGLAGGYLQYF. Complete variable domain (other parts from reference TRBV5-4 and TRBJ2-4): ETGVTQSPTHLIKTRGQQVTLRCSSQSGHNTVSWYQQALGQGPQFIFQYYREEENGRGNFPPRFSGLQFPNYSSELNVNALELDDSALYLCASSLGLAGGYLQYFGAGTRLSVL.

The sample holds one count of this clone. V and J are TRBV5-6 and TRBJ1-5, with a tentative D call TRBD1 (5 bases). V was cut by 1 base and J by 2 bases, with 10 bases left in between. The germline V gene encodes CDR1 SGHDT and CDR2 YYEEEE. The CDR3 has 15 amino acids. The CDR3 loop is CASSLRGEGNQPQHF. The CDR3, as DNA: TGTGCCAGCAGCTTGAGGGGAGAGGGCAATCAGCCCCAGCATTTT.

The V call is TRBV7-2, the J call TRBJ2-7; weak D call: TRBD1 (5 bases). Trimming took 5 bases from V and 1 from J, leaving 15 bases between them. CDR3 length: 15 amino acids. Germline V gene lookup returns CDR1 SGHTA and CDR2 FQGNSA. In nucleotides, the CDR3 is TGTGCCAGCAGCCGCGACAGCTACCTTTCCTACGAGCAGTACTTC. Protein: CASSRDSYLSYEQYF. Complete variable domain (other parts from reference TRBV7-2 and TRBJ2-7): GAGVSQSPSNKVTEKGKDVELRCDPISGHTALYWYRQSLGQGLEFLIYFQGNSAPDKSGLPSDRFSAERTGGSVSTLTIQRTQQEDSAVYLCASSRDSYLSYEQYFGPGTRLTVT.

The chain couples TRBV4-1 to TRBJ1-5, with D perhaps matching TRBD1 (6 bases). The germline V gene has CDR1 MGHRA and CDR2 YSYEKL. The CDR3 extends over 17 amino acids. Trimming stripped 1 base from V and 7 bases from J, with 20 bases between. CDR3 amino acids: CASSQVVRGAGRQPQHF. CDR3 in DNA: TGCGCCAGCAGCCAAGTAGTCCGGGGGGCAGGCAGACAGCCCCAGCATTTT.

The rearrangement links TRBV19 to TRBJ1-2; tentatively, D is TRBD1 (5 bases). The CDR3 loop spans 14 amino acids. V was pared by 3 bases and J by 4 bases, with 12 bases between. Germline V CDR1 and CDR2: LNHDA, SQIVND (reference sequence). For the CDR3, the DNA is TGTGCCAGTAGTATTCGGGGGTCCGTCTATGGCTACACCTTC. Its translation: CASSIRGSVYGYTF. Looking up the rest from reference TRBV19 and TRBJ1-2 gives the full variable domain: DGGITQSPKYLFRKEGQNVTLSCEQNLNHDAMYWYRQDPGQGLRLIYYSQIVNDFQKGDIAEGYSVSREKKESFPLTVTSAQKNPTAFYLCASSIRGSVYGYTFGSGTRLTVV.

The V gene is TRBV19, the J gene TRBJ2-1, with 11 nucleotides matching TRBD2. V was clipped by 7 bases and J by 5 bases; unmatched bases: 7. CDR3 size: 15 residues. The germline V gene encodes CDR1 LNHDA and CDR2 SQIVND (reference sequence). The CDR3 DNA sequence: TGTGCCAGTAATTCTCTGACTAGCGGGAACAATGAGCAGTTCTTC. Protein product: CASNSLTSGNNEQFF.

This clone was recorded only once. The chain couples TRBV18 to TRBJ1-5; 8 bases map to TRBD1. Trimming at V came to 2 bases and at J to 4 bases, leaving 10 bases not matched to a gene. This CDR3 is 17 amino acids long. Per the germline V gene, CDR1 is KGHSH and CDR2 is LQKENI. As DNA, the CDR3 is TGTGCCAGCTCACCAGGGGACAGGCGCCTAAATAATCAGCCCCAGCATTTT. Translation: CASSPGDRRLNNQPQHF.

The CDR3 DNA follows: TGTGCCAGCTCACCATCCGACACCGTCGACTATGGCTACACCTTC. Amino acid sequence: CASSPSDTVDYGYTF. The V gene is TRBV18, the J gene TRBJ1-2, with D unresolved. This CDR3 contains 15 residues. Per the germline V gene, CDR1 is KGHSH and CDR2 is LQKENI. Deletions cut 2 bases from V and 3 bases from J, with 13 bases between.

The genes are TRBV5-6 and TRBJ2-7; 10 bases fit TRBD1. Germline CDR1 and CDR2: SGHDT and YYEEEE. This CDR3 has 16 amino acids. V was clipped by 1 base and J by 3 bases; unmatched bases: 7. This CDR3 reads CASSLSPTGGFYEQYF. For the CDR3, the DNA is TGTGCCAGCAGCTTGTCCCCGACAGGGGGCTTCTACGAGCAGTACTTC.